The entry below gives a single T cell receptor beta chain sequence along with its context. Its antigen is not identified. The sample comes from a study of cytomegalovirus exposure and HLA in healthy donors. Both 60 Vbeta primers and 13 Jbeta primers went into the PCR. TCRdb keeps only in-frame clones here, not all; method: immunoSEQ multiplex PCR. The data hold some 110,000 clones, with roughly 66% observed a single time. Study conclusions and caveats: A highly shared variant cluster was judged a likely technical artifact.

Sequencing was done on a sample of PBMCs. The TCR sequence derives from a woman in her twenties or thirties in good health and CMV-seronegative.

The CDR3: CASSAKGLFTGELFF. CDR3 sequence (DNA): TGTGCCAGCAGCGCAAAAGGACTGTTTACCGGGGAGCTGTTTTTT. The rearrangement uses TRBV2 and TRBJ2-2, with D tentatively TRBD2 (5 bases). The germline gives CDR1 SNHLY, CDR2 FYNNEI. Trimming stripped 6 bases from V and 5 bases from J, with 16 bases between. The CDR3 spans 15 residues.